This T cell receptor (beta chain) stems from a study of untreated major depressive disorder. The data were produced by immunoSEQ multiplex PCR, yet TCRdb's version contains in-frame clones alone and is incomplete. The data show just under 20,000 clones, roughly 84% seen once. About this clone: Antigen specificity is unknown.

No major medical conditions, Axis I/II comorbidities, regular medication, or illicit drugs. Each donor gave around 30 ml of EDTA blood. Magnetic negative selection enriched CD4+ T cells from thawed PBMCs. This CDR3 has 13 amino acids. Trimming removed 2 bases from V and 4 bases from J, with 8 bases in between. Germline assignment: CDR1 MDHEN and CDR2 SYDVKM. Whole-study results and caveats: TRBV05-01 (Vbeta 5.1) usage was higher in CD4+ T cells of depressed patients than controls.

This TCR came from a woman in her 30s in good health. The J gene is TRBJ1-2, the V gene TRBV28; D not resolved. Sequencing was performed on CD4+ T cells from PBMCs. The CDR3 DNA reads as TGTGCCAGCAGTTTAACAGTCCTCTATGGCTACACCTTC. This gives the protein CASSLTVLYGYTF.